This TCR beta chain is drawn from a study of T cells in severe cutaneous drug reactions (dated by TCRdb to about 2019). Study-level background: Patients were recruited between the early 2010s and the late 2010s from Taiwan, Thailand and a European registry network. Only patients with a probable or definite SJS/TEN or DRESS diagnosis by RegiSCAR criteria were enrolled. The Naranjo algorithm and the ALDEN drug causality algorithm were used to identify the culprit drug. Biological samples, such as blister fluids/cells and PBMC, were collected from patients during the acute or recovery stage. The study paired bulk TCR sequencing with single-cell sequencing, quantitative PCR validation, functional assays and transgenic mouse experiments. Libraries were prepared using iRepertoire multiplex PCR, and a comparison was cited by the authors in which similar capture of abundant clonotypes was shown across iRepertoire and 5' RACE methods with or without UMI.

As regards this clonotype: Its recognized antigen is unknown.

For both bulk and single-cell sequencing, libraries were prepared with the iRepertoire multiplex PCR system and TCR subtype-specific primers. Multiplex PCR using primers aimed at the V, D and J gene regions produced the bulk TCR beta libraries. Approximately 85-500 ng of RNA per sample was used as input for bulk TCR library preparation. An Illumina MiSeq was used to sequence bulk TCR beta amplicons. Under the source paper's analysis protocol: Quality control steps removed sample misassignments and low-quality sequencing reads. CDR3 was defined as the amino acids lying between the Y[YFLI]C motif of the V-gene and the [FW]GXGT motif of the J-segment. The IMGT database served as the reference for assigning TRBV and TRBJ genes and CDR3 clonotypes. For each sample, TRBV expression was normalized against the mean for the same gene in PBMC from more than 40 healthy donors. TCRdb reprocessed the raw reads; every CDR3 protein sequence is a single record, and DNA is not supplied. The V and J calls follow TCRdb's processing rather than the paper's. This sample's table carries roughly 10,000 distinct CDR3 sequences. The top ten clones comprise under 25% of the sample.

The CDR3 runs 15 amino acids, cysteine and phenylalanine included. No DNA sequence was recorded. The CDR1 and CDR2 encoded by the germline V gene (reference sequence) are DFQATT and SNEGSKA. Study-wide findings and limitations: CBZ-SJS/TEN patients showed strongly increased TRBV12-4 usage, with averages of 30% to 40% in blister cells and around 5.3% in PBMC. All seven CBZ-SJS/TEN blister samples contained a public TCRbeta CDR3 (mean around 15%), which was undetectable or scarce in tolerant-control and healthy-donor PBMC. According to the authors, further study is still needed to determine whether the public TCR generalizes to SJS/TEN caused by other drugs.

Sequenced donors were patients with carbamazepine-induced Stevens-Johnson syndrome or toxic epidermal necrolysis (CBZ-SJS/TEN). Patients with drug-induced severe cutaneous adverse reactions had T cell receptor repertoires profiled by next-generation sequencing to look for drug-specific clonotypes. RNA was isolated either from blister cells of skin lesions or from peripheral blood mononuclear cells. This chain joins TRBV20-1 to TRBJ2-7; the TRBD2 assignment by TCRdb is unverifiable without DNA. What was sequenced was cells from a skin blister. According to the study, the label for this sample's cell subset or site signals: unsorted cells from skin lesion blisters. This TCR was sampled from a human donor with Stevens-Johnson syndrome, a severe cutaneous drug reaction. The CDR3 protein sequence reads: CSARGSGVWRYEQYF.